The clone carrying this T cell receptor (beta chain) is labeled as medium-sized. The antigen is undetermined. This entry comes from a study of T and B cells in COVID-19 patients. Study background: COVID-19 patients gave peripheral blood either during active infection or after recovery. Of 20 active-infection patients, about 13 were critically ill with mechanical ventilation or extracorporeal membrane oxygenation. General study points: Patients with COVID-19 reportedly showed strongly skewed T cell receptor beta variable and joining gene usage. Clonality of TRB repertoires was high in active COVID-19; recovery brought above-healthy diversity and richness.

TRB rearrangements were amplified by multiplex PCR with BIOMED2 TRB-A/B primers. TCRdb reprocessed the multiplex PCR reads with MiXCR, giving one entry per CDR3 protein. Of some 13,000 distinct CDR3 sequences listed, about 25% are singletons. From blood, about 230-500 ng of genomic DNA served as TRB template. This clonotype was sampled from a human donor who had recovered from COVID-19. Sequenced: blood.

CDR3 sequence: CASSYLGTGVNNEQFF. CDR3 DNA: TGTGCCAGCAGTTACTTGGGGACAGGGGTCAACAATGAGCAGTTCTTC. V gene TRBV6-5 combines with J gene TRBJ2-1, with 10 bases that match TRBD1. The CDR3 spans 16 residues. Germline values: CDR1 MNHEY, CDR2 SVGAGI. With V trimmed by 1 base and J by 5 bases, 5 bases remained unmatched.